This TCR beta chain was observed in a study of CD8 T cells in Susac syndrome. Overall study: Susac syndrome patients were untreated, on corticosteroids with some adding intravenous immunoglobulin, or on intravenous immunoglobulin only.

With 2 bases clipped from V and 4 bases from J, the junction kept 6 bases outside the gene matches. CDR3 length: 15 amino acids. Germline-derived CDR1 and CDR2 are SQVTM and ANQGSEA. Comment on this clonotype: The antigen is undetermined.

Findings and limits, study-wide: It was in TEMRA cells and active patients that Susac CD8+ clonal expansion peaked.

When the RNA was reverse transcribed, random hexamers were used with an input of about 0.45 to 1 ug. TCRdb called the immunoSEQ multiplex PCR reads again in MiXCR, with one record for every CDR3 protein. The repertoire holds about 53,000 distinct CDR3 sequences, with approximately 95% as singletons. The sequence came from a human donor with Susac syndrome. The material sequenced was CD8+ T cells from PBMCs. J is TRBJ2-3 and V is TRBV29-1; 10 bases match TRBD2. As DNA, the CDR3 is TGCAGCGTTGAACGGGCTAGCGGGGGATCAGATACGCAGTATTTT. It specifies CSVERASGGSDTQYF.